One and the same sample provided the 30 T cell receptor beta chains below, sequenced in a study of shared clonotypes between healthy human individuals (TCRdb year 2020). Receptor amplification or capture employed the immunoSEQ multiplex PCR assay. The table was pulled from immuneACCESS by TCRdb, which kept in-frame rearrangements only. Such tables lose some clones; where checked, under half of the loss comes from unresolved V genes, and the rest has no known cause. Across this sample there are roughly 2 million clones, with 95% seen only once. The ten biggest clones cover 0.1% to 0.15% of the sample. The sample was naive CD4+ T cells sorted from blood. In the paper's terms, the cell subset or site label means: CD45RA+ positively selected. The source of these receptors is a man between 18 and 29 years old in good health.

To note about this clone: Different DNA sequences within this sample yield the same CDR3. In nucleotides, the CDR3 is TGTGCCAGCAGCGTGGGGACAGTCAACACCGGGGAGCTGTTTTTT. It codes for CASSVGTVNTGELFF. The chain joins TRBV9 to TRBJ2-2; 7 nucleotides agree with TRBD1. J gave up 2 bases and V 2 bases, and 3 bases lay outside the gene matches. The CDR3 runs 15 residues. Germline V gene lookup returns CDR1 SGDLS and CDR2 YYNGEE.

DNA of the CDR3: TGTGCCAGCAGCAAACAGGGGGGAGCTCCTGAAGCTTTCTTT. Amino acid sequence: CASSKQGGAPEAFF. This sequence joins TRBV6-5 and TRBJ1-1; 8 bases are shared with TRBD1. J lost 6 bases, V lost 6 bases, and 9 bases had no gene match. CDR3 length equals 14 residues. Germline V lookup: CDR1 MNHEY, CDR2 SVGAGI.

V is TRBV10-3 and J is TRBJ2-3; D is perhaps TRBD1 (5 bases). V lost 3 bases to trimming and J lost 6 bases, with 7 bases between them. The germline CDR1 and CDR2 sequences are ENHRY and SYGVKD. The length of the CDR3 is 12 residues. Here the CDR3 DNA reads TGTGCCATCAGTGATAAGGGGGATACGCAGTATTTT. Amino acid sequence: CAISDKGDTQYF.

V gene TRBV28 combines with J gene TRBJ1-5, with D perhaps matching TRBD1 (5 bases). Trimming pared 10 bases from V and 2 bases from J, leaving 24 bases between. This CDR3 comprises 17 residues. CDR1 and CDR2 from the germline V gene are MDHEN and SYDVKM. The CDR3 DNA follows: TGTGCCACCGATACCGAACAGGTTCCCATGGGCAATCAGCCCCAGCATTTT. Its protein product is CATDTEQVPMGNQPQHF.

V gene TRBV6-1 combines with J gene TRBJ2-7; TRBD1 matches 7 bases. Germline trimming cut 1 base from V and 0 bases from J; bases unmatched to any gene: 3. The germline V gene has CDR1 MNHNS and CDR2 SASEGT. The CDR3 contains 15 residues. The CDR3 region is CASSEGTGSSYEQYF. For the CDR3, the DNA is TGTGCCAGCAGTGAAGGGACAGGTAGCTCCTACGAGCAGTACTTC.

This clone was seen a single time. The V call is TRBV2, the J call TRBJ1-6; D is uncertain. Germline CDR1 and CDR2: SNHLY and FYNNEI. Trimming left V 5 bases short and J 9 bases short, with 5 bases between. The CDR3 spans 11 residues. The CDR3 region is CASSSGSPLHF. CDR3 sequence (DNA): TGTGCCAGCAGTAGCGGTTCACCCCTCCACTTT.

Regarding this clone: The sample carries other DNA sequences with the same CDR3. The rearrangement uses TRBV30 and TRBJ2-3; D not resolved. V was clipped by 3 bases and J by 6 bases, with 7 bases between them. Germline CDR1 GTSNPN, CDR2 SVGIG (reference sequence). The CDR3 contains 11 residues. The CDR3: CAWSVEDTQYF. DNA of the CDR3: TGTGCCTGGAGCGTAGAGGATACGCAGTATTTT. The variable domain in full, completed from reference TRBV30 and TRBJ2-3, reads SQTIHQWPATLVQPVGSPLSLECTVEGTSNPNLYWYRQAAGRGLQLLFYSVGIGQISSEVPQNLSASRPQDRQFILSSKKLLLSDSGFYLCAWSVEDTQYFGPGTRLTVL.

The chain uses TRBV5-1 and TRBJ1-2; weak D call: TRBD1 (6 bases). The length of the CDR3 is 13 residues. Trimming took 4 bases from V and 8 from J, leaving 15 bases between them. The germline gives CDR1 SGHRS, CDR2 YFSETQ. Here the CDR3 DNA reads TGCGCCAGCAGCCCCCTCGGAGGGGGAGGCTACACCTTC. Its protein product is CASSPLGGGGYTF. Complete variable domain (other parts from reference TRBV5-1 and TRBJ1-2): KAGVTQTPRYLIKTRGQQVTLSCSPISGHRSVSWYQQTPGQGLQFLFEYFSETQRNKGNFPGRFSGRQFSNSRSEMNVSTLELGDSALYLCASSPLGGGGYTFGSGTRLTVV.

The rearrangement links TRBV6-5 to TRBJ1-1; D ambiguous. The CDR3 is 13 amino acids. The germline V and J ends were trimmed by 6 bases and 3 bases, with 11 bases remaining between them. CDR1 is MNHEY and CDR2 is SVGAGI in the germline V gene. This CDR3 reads CASRGTRDTEAFF. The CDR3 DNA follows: TGTGCCAGCAGGGGAACAAGAGACACTGAAGCTTTCTTT.

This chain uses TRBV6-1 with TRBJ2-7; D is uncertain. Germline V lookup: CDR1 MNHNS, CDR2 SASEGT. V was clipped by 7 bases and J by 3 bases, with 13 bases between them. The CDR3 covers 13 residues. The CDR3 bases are TGTGCCAGCATGAAGGACGCCTACTACGAGCAGTACTTC. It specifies CASMKDAYYEQYF.

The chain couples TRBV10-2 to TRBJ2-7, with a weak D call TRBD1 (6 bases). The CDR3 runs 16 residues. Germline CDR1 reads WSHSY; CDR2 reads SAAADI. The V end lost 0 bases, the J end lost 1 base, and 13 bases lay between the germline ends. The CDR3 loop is CASSESLGQGSYEQYF. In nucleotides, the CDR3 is TGCGCCAGCAGTGAGTCGCTAGGTCAGGGGTCCTACGAGCAGTACTTC.

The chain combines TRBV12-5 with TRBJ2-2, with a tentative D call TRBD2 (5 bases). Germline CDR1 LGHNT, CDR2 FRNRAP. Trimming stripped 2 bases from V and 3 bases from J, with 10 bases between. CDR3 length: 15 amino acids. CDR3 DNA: TGTGCTAGTGGTTTGAGAGGGCGAGACACCGGGGAGCTGTTTTTT. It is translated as CASGLRGRDTGELFF.

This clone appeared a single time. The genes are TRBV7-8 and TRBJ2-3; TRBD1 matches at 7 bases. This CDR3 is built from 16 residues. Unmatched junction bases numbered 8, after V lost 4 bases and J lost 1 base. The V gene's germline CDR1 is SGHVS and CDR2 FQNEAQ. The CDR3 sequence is CASSSTWDSRTDTQYF. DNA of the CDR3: TGTGCCAGCAGCTCAACCTGGGACAGCCGCACAGATACGCAGTATTTT.

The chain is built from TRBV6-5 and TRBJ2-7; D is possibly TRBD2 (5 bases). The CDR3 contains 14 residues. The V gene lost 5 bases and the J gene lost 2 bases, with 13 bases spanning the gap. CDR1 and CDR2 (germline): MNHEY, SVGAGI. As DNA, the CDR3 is TGTGCCAGCAGTCCCAAGGCGGGTACCTACGAGCAGTACTTC. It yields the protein CASSPKAGTYEQYF.

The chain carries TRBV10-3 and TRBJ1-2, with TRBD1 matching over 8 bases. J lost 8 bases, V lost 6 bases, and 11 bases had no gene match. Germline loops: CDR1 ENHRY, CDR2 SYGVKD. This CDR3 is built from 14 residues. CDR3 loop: CAISQTGVRNGYTF. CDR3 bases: TGTGCCATCAGCCAGACAGGGGTAAGGAACGGCTACACCTTC.

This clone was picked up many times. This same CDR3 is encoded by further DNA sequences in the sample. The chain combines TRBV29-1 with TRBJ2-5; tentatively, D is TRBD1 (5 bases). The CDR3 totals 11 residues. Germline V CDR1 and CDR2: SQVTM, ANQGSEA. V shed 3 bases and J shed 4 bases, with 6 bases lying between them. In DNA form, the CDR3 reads TGCAGCGTTGACAGGGCAGAGACCCAGTACTTC. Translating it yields CSVDRAETQYF.

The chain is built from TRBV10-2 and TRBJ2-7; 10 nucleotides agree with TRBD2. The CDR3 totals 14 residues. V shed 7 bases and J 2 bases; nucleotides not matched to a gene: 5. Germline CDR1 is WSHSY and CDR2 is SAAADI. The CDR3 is CASIASGGPYEQYF. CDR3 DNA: TGCGCCAGCATCGCTAGCGGGGGACCCTACGAGCAGTACTTC.

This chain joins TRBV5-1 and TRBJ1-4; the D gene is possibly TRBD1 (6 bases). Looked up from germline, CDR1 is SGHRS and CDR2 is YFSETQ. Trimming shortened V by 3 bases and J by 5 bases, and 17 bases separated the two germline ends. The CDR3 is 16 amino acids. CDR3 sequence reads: CASSSETGRGNEKLFF. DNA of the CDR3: TGCGCCAGCAGCTCGGAAACAGGGAGGGGGAATGAAAAACTGTTTTTT.

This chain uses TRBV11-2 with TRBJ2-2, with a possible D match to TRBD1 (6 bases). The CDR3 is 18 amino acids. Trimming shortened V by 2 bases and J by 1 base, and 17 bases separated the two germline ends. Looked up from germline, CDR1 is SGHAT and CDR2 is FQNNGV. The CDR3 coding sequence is TGTGCCAGCAGCTTATATGTTTCATCGGACAGGAACACCGGGGAGCTGTTTTTT. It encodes CASSLYVSSDRNTGELFF. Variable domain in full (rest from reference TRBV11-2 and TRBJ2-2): EAGVAQSPRYKIIEKRQSVAFWCNPISGHATLYWYQQILGQGPKLLIQFQNNGVVDDSQLPKDRFSAERLKGVDSTLKIQPAKLEDSAVYLCASSLYVSSDRNTGELFFGEGSRLTVL.

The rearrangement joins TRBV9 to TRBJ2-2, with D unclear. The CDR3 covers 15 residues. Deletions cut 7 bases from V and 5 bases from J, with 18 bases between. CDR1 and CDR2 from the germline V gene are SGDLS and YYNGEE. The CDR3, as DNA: TGTGCCAGCCGCGAATCGATGGGTGGGACCGGGGAGCTGTTTTTT. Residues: CASRESMGGTGELFF.

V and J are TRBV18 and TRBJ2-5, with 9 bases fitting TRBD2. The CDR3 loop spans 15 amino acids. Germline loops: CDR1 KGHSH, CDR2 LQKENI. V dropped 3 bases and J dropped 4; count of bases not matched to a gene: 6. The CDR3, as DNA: TGTGCCAGCTCACCGTACGTAGCGGGAGTAGAGACCCAGTACTTC. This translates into CASSPYVAGVETQYF.

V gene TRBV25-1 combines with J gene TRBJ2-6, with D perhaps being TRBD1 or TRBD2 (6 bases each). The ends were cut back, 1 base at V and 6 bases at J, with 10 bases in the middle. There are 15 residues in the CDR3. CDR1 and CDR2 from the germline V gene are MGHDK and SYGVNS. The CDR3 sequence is CASSEFRGQANVLTF. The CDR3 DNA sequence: TGTGCCAGCAGTGAATTTCGGGGGCAGGCCAACGTCCTGACTTTC.

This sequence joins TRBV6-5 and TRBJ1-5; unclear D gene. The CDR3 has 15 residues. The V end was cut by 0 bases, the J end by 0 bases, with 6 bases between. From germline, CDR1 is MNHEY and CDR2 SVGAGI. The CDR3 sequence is CASSYSQTSNQPQHF. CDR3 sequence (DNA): TGTGCCAGCAGTTACTCACAAACTAGCAATCAGCCCCAGCATTTT.

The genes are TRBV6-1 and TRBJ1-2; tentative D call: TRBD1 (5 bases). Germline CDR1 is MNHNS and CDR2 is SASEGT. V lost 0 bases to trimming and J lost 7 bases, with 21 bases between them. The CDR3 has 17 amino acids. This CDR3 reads CASSEARLAGTFSGYTF. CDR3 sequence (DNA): TGTGCCAGCAGTGAAGCTAGACTCGCAGGGACGTTCAGTGGCTACACCTTC.

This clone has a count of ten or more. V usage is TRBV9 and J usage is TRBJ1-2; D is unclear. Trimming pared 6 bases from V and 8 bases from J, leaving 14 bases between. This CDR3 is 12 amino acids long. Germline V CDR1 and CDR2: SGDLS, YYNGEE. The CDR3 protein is CASNQPGLGYTF. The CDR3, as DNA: TGTGCCAGCAACCAGCCCGGGTTAGGCTACACCTTC.

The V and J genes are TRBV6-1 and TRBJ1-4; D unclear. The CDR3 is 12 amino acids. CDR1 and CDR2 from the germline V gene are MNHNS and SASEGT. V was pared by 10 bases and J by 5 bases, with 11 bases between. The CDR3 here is CATKTGNEKLFF. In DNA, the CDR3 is TGTGCCACCAAGACGGGGAATGAAAAACTGTTTTTT.

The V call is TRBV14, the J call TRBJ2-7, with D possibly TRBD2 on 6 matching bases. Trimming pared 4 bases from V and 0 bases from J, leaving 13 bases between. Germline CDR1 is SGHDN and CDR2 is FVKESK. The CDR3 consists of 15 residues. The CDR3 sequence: CASSRDVGSSYEQYF. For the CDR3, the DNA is TGTGCCAGCAGCCGGGACGTCGGGAGCTCCTACGAGCAGTACTTC.

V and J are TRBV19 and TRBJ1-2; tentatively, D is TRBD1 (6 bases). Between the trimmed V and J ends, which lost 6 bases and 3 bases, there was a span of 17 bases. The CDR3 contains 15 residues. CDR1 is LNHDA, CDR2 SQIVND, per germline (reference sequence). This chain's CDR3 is CASRKLNREYYGYTF. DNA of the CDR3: TGTGCCAGTAGAAAGTTAAACAGGGAATACTATGGCTACACCTTC.

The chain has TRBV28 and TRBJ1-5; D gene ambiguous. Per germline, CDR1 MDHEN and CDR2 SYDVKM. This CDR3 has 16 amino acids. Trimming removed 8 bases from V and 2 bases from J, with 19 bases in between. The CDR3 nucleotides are TGTGCCAGCGTCTCTGGAGGCCCGGCGGGCAATCAGCCCCAGCATTTT. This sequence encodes CASVSGGPAGNQPQHF.

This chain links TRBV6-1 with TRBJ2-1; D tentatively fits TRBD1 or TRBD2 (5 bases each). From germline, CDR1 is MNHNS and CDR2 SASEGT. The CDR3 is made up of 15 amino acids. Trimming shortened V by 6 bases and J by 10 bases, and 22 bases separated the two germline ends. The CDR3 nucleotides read TGTGCCAGCAGGACCTCCGGGACGCTCCTAGGAGAGCAGTTCTTC. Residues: CASRTSGTLLGEQFF.